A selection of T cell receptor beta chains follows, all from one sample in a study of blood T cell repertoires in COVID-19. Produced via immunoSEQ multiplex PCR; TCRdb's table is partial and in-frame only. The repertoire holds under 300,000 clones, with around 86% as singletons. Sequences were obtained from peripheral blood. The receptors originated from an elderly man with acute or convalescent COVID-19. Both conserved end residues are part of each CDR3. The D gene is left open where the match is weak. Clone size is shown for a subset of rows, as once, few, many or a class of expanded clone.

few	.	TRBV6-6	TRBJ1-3	CASSLFLTQREDTIYF	TGTGCCAGCAGTCTTTTTCTTACGCAGAGGGAGGACACCATATATTTT
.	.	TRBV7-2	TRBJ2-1	CASSPPRGARNEQFF	TGTGCCAGCAGCCCCCCACGGGGGGCCCGCAATGAGCAGTTCTTC
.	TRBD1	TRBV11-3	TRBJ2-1	CASSSSGDRGFDEQFF	TGTGCCAGCAGCTCCTCCGGGGACAGGGGTTTCGATGAGCAGTTCTTC
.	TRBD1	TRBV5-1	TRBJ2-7	CASSPRAGGINEQYF	TGCGCCAGCAGCCCGAGAGCAGGGGGTATAAACGAGCAGTACTTC
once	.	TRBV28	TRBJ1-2	CASSPTGIREDYGYTF	TGTGCCAGCAGCCCCACGGGGATCAGGGAGGACTATGGCTACACCTTC
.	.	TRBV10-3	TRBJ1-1	CAISESTPVAFF	TGTGCCATCAGTGAGTCGACTCCGGTAGCTTTCTTT
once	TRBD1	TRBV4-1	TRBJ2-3	CASSQDRAGGGTQYF	TGCGCCAGCAGCCAAGATAGGGCAGGGGGTGGTACGCAGTATTTT
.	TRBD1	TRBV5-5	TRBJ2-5	CASSFTGTGETQYF	TGTGCCAGCAGCTTTACCGGGACAGGAGAGACCCAGTACTTC
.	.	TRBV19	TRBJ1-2	CASSTGLLKGGYTF	TGTGCCAGTAGTACGGGCCTCTTAAAGGGGGGCTACACCTTC
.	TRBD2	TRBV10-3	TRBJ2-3	CAMSGSGTDTQYF	TGTGCCATGAGCGGGAGTGGCACAGATACGCAGTATTTT
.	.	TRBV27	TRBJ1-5	CASSLGSGPLACDQPQHF	TGTGCCAGCAGTTTAGGTTCCGGTCCCCTAGCTTGCGATCAGCCCCAGCATTTT
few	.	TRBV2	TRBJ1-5	CASRTHQGTNQPQHF	TGTGCCAGCAGAACCCACCAGGGGACCAATCAGCCCCAGCATTTT
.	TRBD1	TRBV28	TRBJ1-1	CASILNQGGEAFF	TGTGCCAGCATCCTTAACCAGGGGGGTGAAGCTTTCTTT
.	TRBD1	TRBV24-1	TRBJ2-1	CATRETGGINEQFF	TGTGCCACCAGAGAGACAGGGGGAATCAATGAGCAGTTCTTC
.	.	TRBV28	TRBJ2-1	CASSPLYNEQFF	TGTGCCAGCAGTCCCCTGTACAATGAGCAGTTCTTC
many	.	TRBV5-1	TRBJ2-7	CASSRMDKPYEQYF	TGCGCCAGCAGTCGAATGGACAAACCCTACGAGCAGTACTTC
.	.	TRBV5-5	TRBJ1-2	CASSLDIGTPSYGYTF	TGTGCCAGCAGCTTGGATATCGGGACTCCCTCCTATGGCTACACCTTC
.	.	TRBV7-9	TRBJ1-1	CASSLQGPDTEAFF	TGTGCCAGCAGCCTCCAGGGTCCGGACACTGAAGCTTTCTTT
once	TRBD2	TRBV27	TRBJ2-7	CASSLGLGSYEQYF	TGTGCCAGCAGTCTCGGACTAGGTTCGTACGAGCAGTACTTC
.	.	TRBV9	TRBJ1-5	CASSVGGRDDQPQHF	TGTGCCAGCAGCGTAGGAGGGAGGGACGATCAACCCCAGCATTTT
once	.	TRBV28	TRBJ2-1	CASKGMGQGSWNEQFF	TGTGCCAGCAAAGGGATGGGGCAGGGGAGTTGGAATGAGCAGTTCTTC
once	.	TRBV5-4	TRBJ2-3	CASSLVGAEFTDTQYF	TGTGCCAGCAGCTTGGTAGGGGCCGAATTCACAGATACGCAGTATTTT
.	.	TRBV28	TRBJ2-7	CASSLLVDKPYEQYF	TGTGCCAGCAGTTTATTAGTGGACAAGCCCTACGAGCAGTACTTC
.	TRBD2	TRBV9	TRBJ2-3	CASSVASLAGGLGSTDTQYF	TGTGCCAGCAGCGTAGCTAGTCTAGCGGGGGGCCTCGGGAGCACAGATACGCAGTATTTT
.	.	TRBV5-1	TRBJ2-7	CASSQDRYEQYF	TGCGCCAGCAGCCAAGACAGGTACGAGCAGTACTTC
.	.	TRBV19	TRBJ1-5	CASSLQGRPYSNQPQHF	TGTGCCAGTTCGTTACAGGGTAGGCCCTATAGCAATCAGCCCCAGCATTTT
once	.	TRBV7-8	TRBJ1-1	CASSLREGTTEAFF	TGTGCCAGCAGCTTAAGGGAGGGGACCACTGAAGCTTTCTTT
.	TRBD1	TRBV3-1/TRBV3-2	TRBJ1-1	CASTRWDRVGTEAFF	TGTGCCAGCACAAGGTGGGACAGGGTGGGGACTGAAGCTTTCTTT
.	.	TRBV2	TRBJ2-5	CASLRSAGQETQYF	TGTGCCAGCCTAAGATCGGCAGGGCAAGAGACCCAGTACTTC
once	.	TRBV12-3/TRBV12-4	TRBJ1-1	CASSLEPLAPAFF	TGTGCCAGCAGTTTAGAACCTCTAGCCCCAGCTTTCTTT
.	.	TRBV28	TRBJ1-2	CASRTTGSNYGYTF	TGTGCCAGCAGGACCACAGGGTCCAACTATGGCTACACCTTC
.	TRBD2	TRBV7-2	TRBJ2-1	CASSTESGRVNEQFF	TGTGCCAGCAGCACAGAGAGCGGGAGGGTTAATGAGCAGTTCTTC
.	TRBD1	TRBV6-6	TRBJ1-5	CASSPQGQGVNQPQHF	TGTGCCAGCAGTCCACAGGGACAGGGGGTTAATCAGCCCCAGCATTTT
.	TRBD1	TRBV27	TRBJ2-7	CASSFSGQGEQYF	TGTGCCAGCAGTTTCTCGGGACAGGGAGAGCAGTACTTC
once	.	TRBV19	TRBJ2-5	CASSIPGMETQYF	TGTGCCAGTAGTATCCCAGGGATGGAGACCCAGTACTTC
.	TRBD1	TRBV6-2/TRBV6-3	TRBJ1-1	CASSYPAGTGIMNTEAFF	TGTGCCAGCAGTTACCCCGCCGGGACAGGGATCATGAACACTGAAGCTTTCTTT
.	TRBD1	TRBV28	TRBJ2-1	CASLRQGQYNEQFF	TGTGCCAGCCTCCGACAGGGGCAGTACAATGAGCAGTTCTTC
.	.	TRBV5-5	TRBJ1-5	CASSSYRDGAGQPQHF	TGTGCCAGCAGCTCATACAGGGACGGCGCGGGTCAGCCCCAGCATTTT
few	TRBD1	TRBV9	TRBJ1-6	CASSTGTGINSPLHF	TGTGCCAGCAGCACAGGGACAGGCATTAATTCACCCCTCCACTTT
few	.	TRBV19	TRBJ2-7	CASSIVGQPTYEQYF	TGTGCCAGTAGTATAGTGGGACAACCTACCTACGAGCAGTACTTC
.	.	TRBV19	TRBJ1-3	CASRDSGEGNTIYF	TGTGCCAGTAGGGACTCCGGGGAGGGAAACACCATATATTTT
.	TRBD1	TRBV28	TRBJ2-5	CASRPALPAKGAGIETQYF	TGTGCCAGCAGACCTGCCCTCCCCGCCAAGGGGGCTGGGATCGAGACCCAGTACTTC
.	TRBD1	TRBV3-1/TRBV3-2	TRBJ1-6	CASSLPGQPGNSPLHF	TGTGCCAGCAGCCTCCCGGGACAGCCGGGGAATTCACCCCTCCACTTT
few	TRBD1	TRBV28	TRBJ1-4	CASSSEGAGDEKLFF	TGTGCCAGCAGTTCGGAGGGGGCAGGGGATGAAAAACTGTTTTTT